The 4 T cell receptor beta chains listed next were all sequenced from one sample in a study of T cells in Graves' hyperthyroidism and ophthalmopathy (dated by TCRdb to the late 2010s). Receptor libraries were prepared by multiplex PCR. The sequencing machine was an Illumina HiSeq 2000. The TCR beta CDR3 regions were amplified from RNA transcripts. A first-round RT-PCR of the TCR CDR3 used the HTBI primer set with the Qiagen OneStep RT-PCR kit. TCRdb trimmed public reads at Q25 via fastp, called clones via MiXCR and kept in-frame beta chains. Each CDR3 protein gets just one entry, which takes the most common genes and DNA from the rows behind it. The sample contains roughly 420,000 distinct CDR3 sequences, roughly an eighth of them found a single time. Jointly, the top ten make up more than 4.5% of the sample. Material for sequencing was blood. These receptor sequences come from a woman aged 18-29 years with Graves' hyperthyroidism.

This clonotype was seen many times. The CDR3 sequence is CASSQDRWDTYYEQYF. DNA for the CDR3: TGCGCCAGCAGCCAAGATCGTTGGGACACGTACTACGAGCAGTACTTC. This chain links TRBV4-3 with TRBJ2-7, with a weak D call TRBD1 (6 bases). Germline values: CDR1 LGHNA, CDR2 YSLEER. This CDR3 contains 16 residues. V was shortened by 0 bases and J by 3 bases, with 15 bases between the two germline ends.

In its sample, this clonotype was seen many times. V gene TRBV12-3 or TRBV12-4 combines with J gene TRBJ2-1; 10 bases are shared with TRBD2. This CDR3 contains 16 residues. J was trimmed by 10 bases and V by 2 bases; bases with no gene match: 11. The CDR3 sequence is CASSLPMGLARIEQFF. For the CDR3, the DNA is TGTGCCAGCAGTTTACCGATGGGACTAGCGAGGATCGAGCAGTTCTTC.

This sequence joins TRBV10-3 and TRBJ1-2; unclear D gene. V was shortened by 8 bases and J by 4 bases, with 11 bases between the two germline ends. Germline-derived CDR1 and CDR2 are ENHRY and SYGVKD. The CDR3 extends over 12 amino acids. CDR3 DNA: TGTGCCATCGCTCAACCAGTCTATGGCTACACCTTC. As protein: CAIAQPVYGYTF.

The rearrangement joins TRBV4-1 to TRBJ1-5; no clear D gene. The ends were cut back, 3 bases at V and 5 bases at J, with 8 bases in the middle. This CDR3 contains 13 residues. CDR1 is MGHRA, CDR2 YSYEKL, per germline. CDR3 DNA: TGCGCCAGCAGCCACCAACACGATCAGCCCCAGCATTTT. Amino acids: CASSHQHDQPQHF.